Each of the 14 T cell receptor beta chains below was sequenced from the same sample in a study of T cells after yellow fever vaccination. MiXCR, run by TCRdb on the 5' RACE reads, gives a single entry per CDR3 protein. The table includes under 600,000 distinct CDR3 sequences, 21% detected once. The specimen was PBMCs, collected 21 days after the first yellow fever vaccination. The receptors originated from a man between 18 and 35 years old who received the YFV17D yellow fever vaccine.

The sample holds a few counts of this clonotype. The CDR3 DNA follows: TGTGCCAGCAGGGCCGGGACAGGGAAAAACGAGCAGTACTTC. Residues: CASRAGTGKNEQYF. This chain links TRBV12-3 or TRBV12-4 with TRBJ2-7, with TRBD1 matching over 9 bases. The V gene end was trimmed by 6 bases and the J gene end by 5 bases; junction bases not matched to a gene: 8. The CDR3 contains 14 residues.

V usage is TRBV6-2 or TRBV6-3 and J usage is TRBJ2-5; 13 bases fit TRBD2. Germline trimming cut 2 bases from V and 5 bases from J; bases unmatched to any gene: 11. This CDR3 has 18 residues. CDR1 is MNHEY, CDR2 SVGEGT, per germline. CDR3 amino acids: CASSYGDWTSGGFETQYF. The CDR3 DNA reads TGTGCCAGCAGTTACGGCGACTGGACTAGCGGGGGTTTTGAGACCCAGTACTTC.

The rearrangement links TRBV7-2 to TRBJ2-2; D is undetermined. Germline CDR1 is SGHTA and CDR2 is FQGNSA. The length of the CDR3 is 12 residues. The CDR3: CGERRYTGELFF. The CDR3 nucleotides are TGTGGAGAGCGCCGGTACACCGGGGAGCTGTTTTTT.

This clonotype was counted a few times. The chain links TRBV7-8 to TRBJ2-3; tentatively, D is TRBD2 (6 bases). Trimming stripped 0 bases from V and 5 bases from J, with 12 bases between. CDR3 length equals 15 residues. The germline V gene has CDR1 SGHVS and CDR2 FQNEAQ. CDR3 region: CASSLASGERDTQYF. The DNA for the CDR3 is TGTGCCAGCAGCTTAGCTTCGGGGGAGAGAGATACGCAGTATTTT.

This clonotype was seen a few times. The CDR3 DNA reads TGCGCCAGCAGCTTGAGCCCGACAGCCTCCTCAGATACGCAGTATTTT. It encodes CASSLSPTASSDTQYF. The J gene is TRBJ2-3, the V gene TRBV5-1; D might be TRBD1 (5 bases). CDR1 and CDR2 (germline): SGHRS, YFSETQ. Trimming left V 1 base short and J 4 bases short, with 16 bases between. The CDR3 consists of 16 residues.

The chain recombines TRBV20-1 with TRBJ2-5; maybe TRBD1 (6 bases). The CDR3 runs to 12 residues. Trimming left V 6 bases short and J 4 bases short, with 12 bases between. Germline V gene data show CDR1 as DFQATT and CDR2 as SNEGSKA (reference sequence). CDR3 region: CSAQGLGETQYF. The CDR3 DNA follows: TGCAGTGCCCAGGGGTTGGGAGAGACCCAGTACTTC.

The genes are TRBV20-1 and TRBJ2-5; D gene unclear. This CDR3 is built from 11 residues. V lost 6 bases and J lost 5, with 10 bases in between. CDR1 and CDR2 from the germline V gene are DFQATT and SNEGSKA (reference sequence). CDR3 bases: TGCAGTGCCGCCGTAGAGGAGACCCAGTACTTC. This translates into CSAAVEETQYF.

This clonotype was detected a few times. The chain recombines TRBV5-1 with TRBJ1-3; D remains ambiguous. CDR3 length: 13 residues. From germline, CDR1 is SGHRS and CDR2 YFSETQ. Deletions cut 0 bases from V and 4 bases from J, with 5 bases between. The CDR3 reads CASSLDSGNTIYF. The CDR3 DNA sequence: TGCGCCAGCAGCTTGGACAGCGGAAACACCATATATTTT.

CDR3 sequence reads: CATSDYGLGGSFTDTQYF. CDR3 nucleotides: TGTGCCACCAGTGATTATGGACTGGGGGGGTCCTTCACAGATACGCAGTATTTT. The chain carries TRBV24-1 and TRBJ2-3, with 7 bases that match TRBD2. The germline V gene has CDR1 KGHDR and CDR2 SFDVKD. V shed 2 bases, J shed 2 bases, and the junction held 12 bases outside the gene matches. The CDR3 totals 18 residues.

This CDR3 is CSARSPRGGAKNIQYF. The CDR3 DNA sequence: TGCAGTGCTAGATCCCCCCGGGGGGGGGCCAAAAACATTCAGTACTTC. V and J are TRBV20-1 and TRBJ2-4, with 8 bases identical to TRBD2. V shed 2 bases and J 1 base; nucleotides not matched to a gene: 7. The CDR3 consists of 16 residues. Germline CDR1 and CDR2: DFQATT and SNEGSKA (reference sequence).

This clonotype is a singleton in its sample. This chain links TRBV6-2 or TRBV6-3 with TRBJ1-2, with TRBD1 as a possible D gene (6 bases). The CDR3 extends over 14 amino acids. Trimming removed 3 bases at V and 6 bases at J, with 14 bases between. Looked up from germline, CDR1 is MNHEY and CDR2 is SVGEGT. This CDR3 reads CASSYEAGADGYTF. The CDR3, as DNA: TGTGCCAGCAGTTATGAGGCAGGGGCTGATGGCTACACCTTC.

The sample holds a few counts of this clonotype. The CDR3 DNA sequence: TGCGCCAGCAGCCCCACATCGGGGCTCGGGGAGACCCAGTACTTC. Protein product: CASSPTSGLGETQYF. The chain carries TRBV4-3 and TRBJ2-5; tentatively, D is TRBD1 or TRBD2 (5 bases each). The CDR3 covers 15 residues. Germline CDR1 LGHNA, CDR2 YSLEER. Trimming shortened V by 4 bases and J by 5 bases, and 17 bases separated the two germline ends.

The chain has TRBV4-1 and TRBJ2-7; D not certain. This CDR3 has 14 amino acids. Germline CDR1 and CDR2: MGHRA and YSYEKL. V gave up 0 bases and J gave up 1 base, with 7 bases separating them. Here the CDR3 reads CASSQERRSYEQYF. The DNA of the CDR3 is TGCGCCAGCAGCCAAGAACGGCGGTCCTACGAGCAGTACTTC.

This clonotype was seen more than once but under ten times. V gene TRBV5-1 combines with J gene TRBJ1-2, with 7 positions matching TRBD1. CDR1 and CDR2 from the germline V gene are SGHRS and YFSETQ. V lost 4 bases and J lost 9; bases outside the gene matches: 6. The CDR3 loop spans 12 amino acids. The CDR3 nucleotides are TGCGCCAGCAGCACAGGACAGGAAAGCTACACCTTC. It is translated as CASSTGQESYTF.